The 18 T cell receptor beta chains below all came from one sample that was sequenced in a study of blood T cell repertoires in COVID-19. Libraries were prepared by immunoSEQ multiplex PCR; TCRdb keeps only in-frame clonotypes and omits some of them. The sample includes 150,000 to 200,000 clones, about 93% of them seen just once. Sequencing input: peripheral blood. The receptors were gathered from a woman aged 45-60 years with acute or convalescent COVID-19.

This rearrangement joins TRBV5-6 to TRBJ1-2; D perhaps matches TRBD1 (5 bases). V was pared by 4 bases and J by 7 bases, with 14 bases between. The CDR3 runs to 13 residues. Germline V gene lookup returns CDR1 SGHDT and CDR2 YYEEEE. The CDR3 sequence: CASSPSGGVGYTF. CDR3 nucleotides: TGTGCCAGCAGCCCGAGCGGAGGGGTTGGCTACACCTTC.

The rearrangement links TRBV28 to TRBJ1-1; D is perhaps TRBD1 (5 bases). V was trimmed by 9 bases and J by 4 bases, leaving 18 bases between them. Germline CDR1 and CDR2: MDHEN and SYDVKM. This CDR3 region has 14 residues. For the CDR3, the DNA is TGTGCCAGTGACAGAAGGGGTTCGGGCACTGAAGCTTTCTTT. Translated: CASDRRGSGTEAFF.

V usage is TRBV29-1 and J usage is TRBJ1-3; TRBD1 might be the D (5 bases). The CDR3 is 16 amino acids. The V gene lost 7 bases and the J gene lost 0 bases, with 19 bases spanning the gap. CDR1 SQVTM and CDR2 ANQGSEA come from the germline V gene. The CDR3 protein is CSAIGGGVFSGNTIYF. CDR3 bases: TGCAGCGCGATTGGCGGGGGGGTCTTCTCTGGAAACACCATATATTTT.

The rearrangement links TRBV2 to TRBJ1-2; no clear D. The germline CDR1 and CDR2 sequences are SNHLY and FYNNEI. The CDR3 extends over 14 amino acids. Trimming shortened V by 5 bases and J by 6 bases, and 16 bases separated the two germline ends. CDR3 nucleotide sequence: TGTGCCAGCAGTAACCCTCCGTCAGCGGATGGCTACACCTTC. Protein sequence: CASSNPPSADGYTF.

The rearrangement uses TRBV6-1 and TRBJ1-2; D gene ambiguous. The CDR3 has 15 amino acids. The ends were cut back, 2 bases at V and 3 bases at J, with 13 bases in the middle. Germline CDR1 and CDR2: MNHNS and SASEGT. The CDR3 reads CASSEYEEPDYGYTF. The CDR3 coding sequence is TGTGCCAGCAGTGAATACGAGGAGCCTGACTATGGCTACACCTTC.

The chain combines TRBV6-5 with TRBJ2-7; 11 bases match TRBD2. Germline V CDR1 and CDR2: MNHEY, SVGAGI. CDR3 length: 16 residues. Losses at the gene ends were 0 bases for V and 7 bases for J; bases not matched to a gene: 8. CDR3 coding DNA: TGTGCCAGCAGTTACTCGCCGGGACTAGCGGTTGGTGAGCAGTACTTC. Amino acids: CASSYSPGLAVGEQYF.

Here the CDR3 reads CASSPQGSEAFF. CDR3 DNA sequence: TGTGCCAGCAGCCCCCAGGGGAGTGAAGCTTTCTTT. The chain is built from TRBV5-6 and TRBJ1-1; D may be TRBD1 (6 bases). The V gene lost 4 bases and the J gene lost 7 bases, with 11 bases spanning the gap. Germline V CDR1 and CDR2: SGHDT, YYEEEE. This CDR3 spans 12 amino acids.

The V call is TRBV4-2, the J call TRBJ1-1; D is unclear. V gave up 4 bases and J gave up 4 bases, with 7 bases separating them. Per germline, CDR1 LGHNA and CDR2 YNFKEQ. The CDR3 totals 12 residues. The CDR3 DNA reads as TGTGCCAGCAGCCTTACTGGCACTGAAGCTTTCTTT. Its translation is CASSLTGTEAFF.

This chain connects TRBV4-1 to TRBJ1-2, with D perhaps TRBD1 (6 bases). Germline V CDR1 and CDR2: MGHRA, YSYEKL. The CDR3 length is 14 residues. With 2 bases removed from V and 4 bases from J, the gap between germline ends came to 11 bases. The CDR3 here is CASSQTGYGYGYTF. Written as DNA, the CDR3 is TGCGCCAGCAGCCAAACAGGGTATGGCTATGGCTACACCTTC.

DNA for the CDR3: TGTGCCAGCAGTTCCACTACGGGACTAGCAACGCGGGAGCAGTACTTC. This translates into CASSSTTGLATREQYF. The rearrangement uses TRBV27 and TRBJ2-7; 9 bases fit TRBD2. This CDR3 is 16 amino acids long. Germline CDR1 MNHEY, CDR2 SMNVEV (reference sequence). V lost 4 bases and J lost 7; bases outside the gene matches: 14.

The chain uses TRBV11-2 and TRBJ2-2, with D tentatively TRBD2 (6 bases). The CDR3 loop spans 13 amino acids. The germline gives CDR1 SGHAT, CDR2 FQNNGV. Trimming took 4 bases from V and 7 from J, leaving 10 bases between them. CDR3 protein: CASSYGTLGELFF. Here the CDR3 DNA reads TGTGCCAGCAGCTACGGGACTCTCGGGGAGCTGTTTTTT.

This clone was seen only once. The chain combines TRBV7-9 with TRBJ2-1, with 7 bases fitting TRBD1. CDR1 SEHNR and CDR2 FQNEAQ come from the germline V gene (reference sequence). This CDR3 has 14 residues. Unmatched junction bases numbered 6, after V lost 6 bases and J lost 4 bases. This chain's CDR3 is CASSFRDSYNEQFF. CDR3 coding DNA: TGTGCCAGCAGTTTCCGGGACAGTTACAATGAGCAGTTCTTC.

DNA of the CDR3: TGCGCCAGCAGCCAAGTCCGCCAGGGAGAAAAACTGTTTTTT. Translation gives CASSQVRQGEKLFF. The chain carries TRBV4-1 and TRBJ1-4; D is perhaps TRBD1 (5 bases). The CDR3 totals 14 residues. The V end lost 1 base, the J end lost 8 bases, and 11 bases lay between the germline ends. Germline-derived CDR1 and CDR2 are MGHRA and YSYEKL.

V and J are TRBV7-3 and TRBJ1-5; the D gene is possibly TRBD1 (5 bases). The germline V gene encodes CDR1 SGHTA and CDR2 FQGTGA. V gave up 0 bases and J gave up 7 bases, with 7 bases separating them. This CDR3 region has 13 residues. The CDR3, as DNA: TGTGCCAGCAGCTTAACCCGGGGGCAGCCCCAGCATTTT. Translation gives CASSLTRGQPQHF.

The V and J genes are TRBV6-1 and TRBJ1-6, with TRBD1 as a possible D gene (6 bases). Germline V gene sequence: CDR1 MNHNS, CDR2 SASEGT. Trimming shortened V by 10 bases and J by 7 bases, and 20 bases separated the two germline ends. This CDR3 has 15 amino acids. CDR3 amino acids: CATEVGQQRNSPLHF. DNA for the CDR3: TGTGCCACCGAGGTAGGACAGCAAAGGAATTCACCCCTCCACTTT.

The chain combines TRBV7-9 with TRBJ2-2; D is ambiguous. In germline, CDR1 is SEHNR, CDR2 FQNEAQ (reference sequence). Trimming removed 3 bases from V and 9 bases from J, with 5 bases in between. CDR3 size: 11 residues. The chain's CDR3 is CASSFDRELFF. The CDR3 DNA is TGTGCCAGCAGCTTTGACAGGGAGCTGTTTTTT. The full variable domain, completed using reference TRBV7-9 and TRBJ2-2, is DTGVSQNPRHKITKRGQNVTFRCDPISEHNRLYWYRQTLGQGPEFLTYFQNEAQLEKSRLLSDRFSAERPKGSFSTLEIQRTEQGDSAMYLCASSFDRELFFGEGSRLTVL.

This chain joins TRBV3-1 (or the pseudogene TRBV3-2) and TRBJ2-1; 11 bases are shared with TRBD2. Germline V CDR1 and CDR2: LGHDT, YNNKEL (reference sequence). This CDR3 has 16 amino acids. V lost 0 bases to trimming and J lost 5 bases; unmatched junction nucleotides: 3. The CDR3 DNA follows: TGTGCCAGCAGCCAAGAGGCTAGCGGGAGGAACAATGAGCAGTTCTTC. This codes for CASSQEASGRNNEQFF.

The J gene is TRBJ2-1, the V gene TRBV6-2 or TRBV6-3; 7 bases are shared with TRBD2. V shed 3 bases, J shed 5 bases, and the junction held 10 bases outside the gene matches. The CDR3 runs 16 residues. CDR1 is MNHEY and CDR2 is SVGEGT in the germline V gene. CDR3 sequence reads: CASSYLGAGSNNEQFF. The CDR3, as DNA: TGTGCCAGCAGTTATCTAGGAGCGGGGTCTAACAATGAGCAGTTCTTC.